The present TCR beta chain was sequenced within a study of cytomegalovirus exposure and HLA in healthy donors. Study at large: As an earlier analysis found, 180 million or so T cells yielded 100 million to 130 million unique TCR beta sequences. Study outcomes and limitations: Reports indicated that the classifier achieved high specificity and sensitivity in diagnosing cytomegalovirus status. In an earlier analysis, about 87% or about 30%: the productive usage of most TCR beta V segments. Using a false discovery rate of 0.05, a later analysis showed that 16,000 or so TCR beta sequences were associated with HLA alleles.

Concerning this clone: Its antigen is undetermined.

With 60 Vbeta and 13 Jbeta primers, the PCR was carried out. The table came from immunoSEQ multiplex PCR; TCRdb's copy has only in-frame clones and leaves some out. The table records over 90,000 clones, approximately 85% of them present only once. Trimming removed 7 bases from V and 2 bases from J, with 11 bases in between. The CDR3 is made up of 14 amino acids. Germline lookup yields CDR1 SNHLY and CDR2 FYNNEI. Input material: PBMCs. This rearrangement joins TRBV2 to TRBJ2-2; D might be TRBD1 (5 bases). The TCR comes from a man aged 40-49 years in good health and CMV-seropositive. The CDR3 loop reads CASKKGLNTGELFF. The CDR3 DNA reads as TGTGCCAGCAAAAAGGGGCTAAACACCGGGGAGCTGTTTTTT.